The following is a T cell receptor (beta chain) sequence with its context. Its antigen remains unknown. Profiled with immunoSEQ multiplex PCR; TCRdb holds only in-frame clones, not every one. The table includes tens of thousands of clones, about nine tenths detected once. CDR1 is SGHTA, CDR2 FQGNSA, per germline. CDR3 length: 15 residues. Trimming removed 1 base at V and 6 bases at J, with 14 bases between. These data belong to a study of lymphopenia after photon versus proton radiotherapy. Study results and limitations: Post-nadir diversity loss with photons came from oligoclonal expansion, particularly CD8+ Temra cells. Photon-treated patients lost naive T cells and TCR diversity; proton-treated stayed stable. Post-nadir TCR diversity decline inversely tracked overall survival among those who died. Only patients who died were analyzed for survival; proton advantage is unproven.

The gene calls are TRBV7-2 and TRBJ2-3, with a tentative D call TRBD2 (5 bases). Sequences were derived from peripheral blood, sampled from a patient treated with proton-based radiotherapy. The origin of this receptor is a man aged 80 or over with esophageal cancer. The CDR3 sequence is CASSLGAAGSDTQYF. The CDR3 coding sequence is TGTGCCAGCAGCTTAGGCGCGGCGGGTTCTGATACGCAGTATTTT. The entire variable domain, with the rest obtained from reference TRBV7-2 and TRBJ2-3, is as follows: GAGVSQSPSNKVTEKGKDVELRCDPISGHTALYWYRQSLGQGLEFLIYFQGNSAPDKSGLPSDRFSAERTGGSVSTLTIQRTQQEDSAVYLCASSLGAAGSDTQYFGPGTRLTVL.